Shown below are 26 T cell receptor beta chains from a single sample sequenced in a study of blood T cells in healthy people across ages. A second PCR, run for roughly 7 to 12 cycles, used a sample-barcoded 5' primer plus a J-beta primer mix. MiXCR, run by TCRdb on the 5' RACE reads, gives a single entry per CDR3 protein. Here the sample spans more than 700,000 distinct CDR3 sequences, 35% to 50% being singletons. Sequences were obtained from blood. All receptors derive from a man aged 80 or over in good health.

This clonotype was detected a few times. V is TRBV7-2 and J is TRBJ2-5, with D tentatively TRBD1 or TRBD2 (7 bases each). The length of the CDR3 is 12 residues. Germline lookup yields CDR1 SGHTA and CDR2 FQGNSA. V was trimmed by 7 bases and J by 9 bases, leaving 15 bases between them. CDR3 DNA: TGTGCCAGCAAAACAGGGGAGGGGGCCCAGTACTTC. It codes for CASKTGEGAQYF.

The chain recombines TRBV6-5 with TRBJ2-1, with 7 bases aligning to TRBD1. The trim removed 2 bases at V and 13 bases at J, leaving 8 bases unmatched. The CDR3 runs 13 residues. Germline CDR1 reads MNHEY; CDR2 reads SVGAGI. CDR3 nucleotides: TGTGCCAGCAGTTACGTGCGTCAGGGGGAACAGTTCTTC. It translates to CASSYVRQGEQFF.

The chain carries TRBV20-1 and TRBJ2-5, with 12 bases matching TRBD1. The junction had 6 bases not matched to a gene; V was cut back by 5 bases and J by 5 bases. The CDR3 is 14 amino acids. Per germline, CDR1 DFQATT and CDR2 SNEGSKA (reference sequence). The CDR3 region is CSAPGDRGRETQYF. As DNA, the CDR3 is TGCAGTGCTCCTGGGGACAGGGGGCGTGAGACCCAGTACTTC.

The chain joins TRBV5-1 to TRBJ2-3; 7 nucleotides line up with TRBD1. The CDR3 loop spans 17 amino acids. The trim removed 4 bases at V and 4 bases at J, leaving 15 bases unmatched. Germline V CDR1 and CDR2: SGHRS, YFSETQ. The chain's CDR3 is CASSLTPVGTAADTQYF. In DNA, the CDR3 is TGCGCCAGCAGCCTGACCCCGGTAGGGACAGCAGCAGATACGCAGTATTTT.

This clonotype was counted ten times or more. The chain uses TRBV7-2 and TRBJ2-5; TRBD2 might be the D (6 bases). The CDR3 totals 13 residues. Between the trimmed V and J ends, which lost 5 bases and 3 bases, there was a span of 10 bases. Germline CDR1 SGHTA, CDR2 FQGNSA. DNA for the CDR3: TGTGCCAGCAGCGTAAGACTAGAAGAGACCCAGTACTTC. This codes for CASSVRLEETQYF.

This chain connects TRBV15 to TRBJ2-1; 11 bases agree with TRBD2. V dropped 4 bases and J dropped 7; count of bases not matched to a gene: 9. There are 16 residues in the CDR3. The germline gives CDR1 LNHNV, CDR2 YYDKDF (reference sequence). CDR3 coding DNA: TGTGCCACCAGCATCTCACTAGCGGGAGCACGAAATGAGCAGTTCTTC. It is translated as CATSISLAGARNEQFF.

The chain links TRBV7-2 to TRBJ1-2, with 7 bases fitting TRBD1. Unmatched junction bases numbered 11, after V lost 5 bases and J lost 8 bases. CDR1 and CDR2 from the germline V gene are SGHTA and FQGNSA. The CDR3 is made up of 14 amino acids. In DNA, the CDR3 is TGTGCCAGCAGCGGCAGGGACAGAAGGGGAGGCTACACCTTC. Encoded protein: CASSGRDRRGGYTF.

This clonotype has just one count. The chain recombines TRBV20-1 with TRBJ1-2; weak D call: TRBD1 (5 bases). Looked up from germline, CDR1 is DFQATT and CDR2 is SNEGSKA (reference sequence). This CDR3 is built from 15 residues. V was shortened by 0 bases and J by 0 bases, with 11 bases between the two germline ends. CDR3 protein: CSARDSGGANYGYTF. For the CDR3, the DNA is TGCAGTGCTAGAGATTCGGGGGGGGCTAACTATGGCTACACCTTC.

This sequence joins TRBV7-2 and TRBJ2-7; possible D gene TRBD2, 5 bases. The assigned J gene may be wrong: the sequence end matches TRBJ2-5 better. Germline V gene lookup returns CDR1 SGHTA and CDR2 FQGNSA. The CDR3 loop spans 13 amino acids. The CDR3 DNA is TGTGCCAGCAGCCCCCGGGGAGAAGAGACCCAGTACTTC. Translated, it gives CASSPRGEETQYF.

This clonotype was observed once. The chain joins TRBV29-1 to TRBJ2-5, with D perhaps TRBD1 (6 bases). The DNA end is more similar to TRBJ2-7, so the J call may be wrong. Germline loops: CDR1 SQVTM, CDR2 ANQGSEA. The CDR3 contains 14 residues. CDR3 DNA: TGCAGCGTTGGTCGGACAGCATCCATTTTCGAGCAGTACTTC. This encodes CSVGRTASIFEQYF.

About this clonotype itself: Sequence at one end of the junction differs from germline and may be a read error. This chain connects TRBV5-5 to TRBJ2-1, with D possibly TRBD1 on 6 matching bases. There are 16 residues in the CDR3. Germline V gene lookup returns CDR1 SGHKS and CDR2 YYEKEE (reference sequence). CDR3 DNA sequence: TGTGCCAGCAGCGCGGACAGACTCAGCTCCTACAATGGGCAGTTCTTC. Residues: CASSADRLSSYNGQFF. Variable domain in full (rest from reference TRBV5-5 and TRBJ2-1): DAGVTQSPTHLIKTRGQQVTLRCSPISGHKSVSWYQQVLGQGPQFIFQYYEKEERGRGNFPDRFSARQFPNYSSELNVNALLLGDSALYLCASSADRLSSYNGQFFGPGTRLTVL.

This clonotype was observed a handful of times. V and J are TRBV12-3 or TRBV12-4 and TRBJ2-5; D not certain. Trimming pared 1 base from V and 11 bases from J, leaving 14 bases between. The CDR3 length is 13 residues. CDR3 coding DNA: TGTGCCAGCAGTTTAGTAGGGTCGGGTGAGCAGTACTTC. The encoded protein is CASSLVGSGEQYF.

The chain carries TRBV10-3 and TRBJ2-1; possibly TRBD2 for D (6 bases). Trimming took off 7 bases at V and 2 bases at J, with 15 bases between the two ends. Germline CDR1 reads ENHRY; CDR2 reads SYGVKD. The CDR3 contains 15 residues. The CDR3 region has the DNA TGTGCCATCACGGCCGAGGCGGGGCCCTACAATGAGCAGTTCTTC. This sequence encodes CAITAEAGPYNEQFF.

The rearrangement links TRBV6-5 to TRBJ2-5; D is unclear. Germline V CDR1 and CDR2: MNHEY, SVGAGI. The CDR3 spans 14 residues. Trimming cost V 4 bases and J 0 bases, with 9 bases left between them. CDR3 loop: CASSFPGYQETQYF. CDR3 nucleotides: TGTGCCAGCAGTTTCCCCGGCTACCAAGAGACCCAGTACTTC.

This clonotype was picked up many times. Given a much more abundant clone one base away, this may be a read error. The chain links TRBV24-1 to TRBJ2-5, with 11 bases identical to TRBD2. With 4 bases clipped from V and 11 bases from J, the junction kept 14 bases outside the gene matches. Germline V lookup: CDR1 KGHDR, CDR2 SFDVKD. This CDR3 contains 16 residues. The CDR3 protein is CATSDPGTSGFNEQYF. The CDR3 nucleotides are TGTGCCACCAGTGACCCTGGGACTAGCGGCTTCAATGAGCAGTACTTC.

This chain connects TRBV13 to TRBJ2-5; TRBD1 matches 9 bases. Germline V CDR1 and CDR2: PRHDT, FYEKMQ (reference sequence). The CDR3 is 15 residues long. The V segment lost 5 bases and the J segment 3 bases; nucleotides outside the gene matches: 7. The chain's CDR3 is CASSKRQGEKETQYF. CDR3 in DNA: TGTGCCAGCAGCAAACGACAGGGGGAGAAAGAGACCCAGTACTTC.

The rearrangement joins TRBV7-3 to TRBJ1-2; tentatively, D is TRBD1 (5 bases). The V gene lost 2 bases and the J gene lost 6 bases, with 22 bases spanning the gap. The CDR3 totals 17 residues. Germline CDR1 reads SGHTA; CDR2 reads FQGTGA. The CDR3 region is CASSLGGRAIQRDGYTF. CDR3 nucleotide sequence: TGTGCCAGCAGCTTAGGCGGCAGGGCTATTCAACGCGATGGCTACACCTTC. Variable domain in full (rest from reference TRBV7-3 and TRBJ1-2): GAGVSQTPSNKVTEKGKYVELRCDPISGHTALYWYRQSLGQGPEFLIYFQGTGAADDSGLPNDRFFAVRPEGSVSTLKIQRTERGDSAVYLCASSLGGRAIQRDGYTFGSGTRLTVV.

The sample holds a few counts of this clonotype. The chain joins TRBV20-1 to TRBJ2-1; 9 bases map to TRBD2. The CDR3 has 18 residues. Germline V gene data show CDR1 as DFQATT and CDR2 as SNEGSKA (reference sequence). The trim removed 4 bases at V and 5 bases at J, leaving 18 bases unmatched. In DNA form, the CDR3 reads TGCAGTGCTATTGACCCCGGCGGGAGGGCCCCCTATAACAATGAGCAGTTCTTC. This gives the protein CSAIDPGGRAPYNNEQFF.

CDR3 sequence reads: CASSLSGQGSIEQYF. The CDR3 nucleotides read TGTGCCAGCAGTTTATCAGGACAGGGGTCTATTGAGCAGTACTTC. V gene TRBV12-3 or TRBV12-4 combines with J gene TRBJ2-4; TRBD1 aligns across 9 bases. V was pared by 2 bases and J by 13 bases, with 12 bases of the junction left unmatched. This CDR3 spans 15 amino acids.

The V gene is TRBV10-3, the J gene TRBJ2-1; 7 positions match TRBD2. The CDR3 covers 16 residues. Unmatched junction bases numbered 5, after V lost 3 bases and J lost 0 bases. The germline V gene encodes CDR1 ENHRY and CDR2 SYGVKD. The CDR3 sequence: CAISDKAGSSYNEQFF. In DNA, the CDR3 is TGTGCCATCAGTGATAAAGCGGGGAGCTCCTACAATGAGCAGTTCTTC.

This clonotype came up many times. This chain connects TRBV15 to TRBJ2-3; D is possibly TRBD2 (6 bases). Per germline, CDR1 LNHNV and CDR2 YYDKDF (reference sequence). This CDR3 is built from 16 residues. V was clipped by 2 bases and J by 2 bases, with 14 bases between them. CDR3 DNA sequence: TGTGCCACCAGCAGACGCTTAGCGGAGTCCACAGATACGCAGTATTTT. Protein product: CATSRRLAESTDTQYF. Together with reference TRBV15 and TRBJ2-3, the CDR3 gives the full variable domain: DAMVIQNPRYQVTQFGKPVTLSCSQTLNHNVMYWYQQKSSQAPKLLFHYYDKDFNNEADTPDNFQSRRPNTSFCFLDIRSPGLGDTAMYLCATSRRLAESTDTQYFGPGTRLTVL.

The J gene is TRBJ1-5, the V gene TRBV12-3 or TRBV12-4; D gene unclear. The CDR3 is made up of 14 amino acids. The germline V and J ends were trimmed by 4 bases and 6 bases, with 13 bases remaining between them. CDR3 DNA sequence: TGTGCCAGCAGTTCCCGCCAGCCCTTTCAGCCCCAGCATTTT. Amino acids: CASSSRQPFQPQHF.

The chain combines TRBV7-2 with TRBJ2-1; possibly TRBD2 for D (6 bases). Looked up from germline, CDR1 is SGHTA and CDR2 is FQGNSA. Trimming pared 5 bases from V and 12 bases from J, leaving 17 bases between. The length of the CDR3 is 13 residues. CDR3 in DNA: TGTGCCAGCAGCCGGGACTGGGGCGGTGGGCAGTTCTTC. Residues: CASSRDWGGGQFF.

This clonotype was seen a handful of times. This chain joins TRBV13 and TRBJ2-4; 8 bases are a match to TRBD2. CDR1 and CDR2 (germline): PRHDT, FYEKMQ (reference sequence). CDR3 size: 13 residues. The ends lost 8 bases at V and 10 bases at J; junction bases unmatched: 10. The CDR3 DNA sequence: TGTGCCAGCCTCTCGGGGGGACTAGGTATTCAGTACTTC. It codes for CASLSGGLGIQYF.

This clonotype was detected only once. The V and J genes are TRBV2 and TRBJ1-6; 7 nucleotides agree with TRBD1. The length of the CDR3 is 15 residues. The trim removed 6 bases at V and 12 bases at J, leaving 14 bases unmatched. Germline V lookup: CDR1 SNHLY, CDR2 FYNNEI. The CDR3 loop reads CASSGRDSLIQPLHF. In DNA, the CDR3 is TGTGCCAGCAGCGGACGGGACAGCTTAATTCAACCCCTCCACTTT.

The sample holds a few counts of this clonotype. The CDR3 DNA sequence: TGTGCCACCAGCCAGCTAGCGGAGGCCTACGAGCAGTACTTC. Translated, it gives CATSQLAEAYEQYF. The J gene is TRBJ2-7, the V gene TRBV15, with 7 bases fitting TRBD2. This CDR3 comprises 14 residues. The germline gives CDR1 LNHNV, CDR2 YYDKDF (reference sequence). The V gene end was trimmed by 5 bases and the J gene end by 2 bases; junction bases not matched to a gene: 6.